This T cell receptor (beta chain) was sequenced during a study of T cells in Graves' hyperthyroidism and ophthalmopathy. Germline-derived CDR1 and CDR2 are DFQATT and SNEGSKA (reference sequence). Trimming left V 3 bases short and J 0 bases short, with 15 bases between. This CDR3 has 16 amino acids. This clonotype appeared a few times. Its target is unknown. The study's findings and limits: Ophthalmopathy was identified by the model a median roughly six months ahead of onset.

The CDR3 regions of TCR beta were amplified from RNA transcripts. HTBI primers were the set used in a first-round RT-PCR of the TCR CDR3. MiXCR, run by TCRdb on the multiplex PCR reads, gives a single entry per CDR3 protein. The sample yields a few hundred thousand distinct CDR3 sequences, under 25% seen once. Sequencing input: blood. V is TRBV20-1 and J is TRBJ2-1; tentatively, D is TRBD2 (6 bases). This TCR derives from a woman between 50 and 59 years old with Graves' hyperthyroidism. CDR3 DNA: TGCAGTGCTAGCCTTCCCGGGGGACGCTCCTACAATGAGCAGTTCTTC. Its protein is CSASLPGGRSYNEQFF.